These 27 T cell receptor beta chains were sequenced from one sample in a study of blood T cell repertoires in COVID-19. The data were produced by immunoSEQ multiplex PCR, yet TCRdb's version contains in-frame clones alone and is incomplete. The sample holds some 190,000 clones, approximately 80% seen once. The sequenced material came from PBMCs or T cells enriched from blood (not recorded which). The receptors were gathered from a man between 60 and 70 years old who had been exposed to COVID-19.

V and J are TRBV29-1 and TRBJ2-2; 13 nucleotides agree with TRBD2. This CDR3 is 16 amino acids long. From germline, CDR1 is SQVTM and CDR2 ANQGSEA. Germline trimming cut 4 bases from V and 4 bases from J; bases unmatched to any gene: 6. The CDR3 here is CSVVGLAGASTGELFF. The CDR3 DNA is TGCAGCGTTGTAGGACTAGCGGGAGCTAGCACCGGGGAGCTGTTTTTT.

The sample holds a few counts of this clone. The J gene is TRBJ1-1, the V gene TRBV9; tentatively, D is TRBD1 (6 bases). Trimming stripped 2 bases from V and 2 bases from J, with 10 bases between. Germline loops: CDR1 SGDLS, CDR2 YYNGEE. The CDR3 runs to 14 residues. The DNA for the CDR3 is TGTGCCAGCAGCGTTGGACAGAGCAACACTGAAGCTTTCTTT. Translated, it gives CASSVGQSNTEAFF.

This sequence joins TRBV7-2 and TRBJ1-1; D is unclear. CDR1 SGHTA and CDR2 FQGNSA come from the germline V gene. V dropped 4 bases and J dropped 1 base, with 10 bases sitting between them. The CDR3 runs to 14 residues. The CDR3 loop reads CASSYLSGNTEAFF. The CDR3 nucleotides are TGTGCCAGCAGCTATCTATCAGGGAACACTGAAGCTTTCTTT.

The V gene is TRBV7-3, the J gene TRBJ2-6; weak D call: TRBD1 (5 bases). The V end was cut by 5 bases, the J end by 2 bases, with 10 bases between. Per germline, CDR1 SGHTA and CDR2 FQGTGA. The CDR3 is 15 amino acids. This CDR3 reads CASSPWGAGANVLTF. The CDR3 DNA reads TGTGCCAGCAGCCCCTGGGGCGCTGGGGCCAACGTCCTGACTTTC.

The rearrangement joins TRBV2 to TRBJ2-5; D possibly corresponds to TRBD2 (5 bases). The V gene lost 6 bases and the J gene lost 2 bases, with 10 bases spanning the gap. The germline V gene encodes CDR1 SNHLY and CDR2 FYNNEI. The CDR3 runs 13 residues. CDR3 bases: TGTGCCAGCAGACGGGAACTACAAGAGACCCAGTACTTC. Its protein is CASRRELQETQYF.

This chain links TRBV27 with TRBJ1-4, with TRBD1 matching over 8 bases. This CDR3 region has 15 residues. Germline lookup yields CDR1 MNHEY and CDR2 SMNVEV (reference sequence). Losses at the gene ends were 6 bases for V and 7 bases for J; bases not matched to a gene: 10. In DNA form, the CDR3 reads TGTGCCAGCAGGAAACAGGGGGGAGAGGGTGAAAAACTGTTTTTT. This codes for CASRKQGGEGEKLFF.

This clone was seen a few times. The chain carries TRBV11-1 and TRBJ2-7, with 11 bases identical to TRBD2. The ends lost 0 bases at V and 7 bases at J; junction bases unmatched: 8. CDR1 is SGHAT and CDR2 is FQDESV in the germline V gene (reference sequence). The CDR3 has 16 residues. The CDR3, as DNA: TGTGCCAGCAGCTTAGCAGCGCTAGCGGGGGGCCAGGAGCAGTACTTC. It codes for CASSLAALAGGQEQYF.

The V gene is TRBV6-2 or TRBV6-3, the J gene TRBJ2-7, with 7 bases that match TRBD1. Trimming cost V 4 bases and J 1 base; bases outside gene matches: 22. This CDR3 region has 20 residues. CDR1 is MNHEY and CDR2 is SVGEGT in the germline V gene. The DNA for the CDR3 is TGTGCCAGCAGTTGGTGGACAGGACGATCCCGCGCCAGGGGATCCTACGAGCAGTACTTC. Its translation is CASSWWTGRSRARGSYEQYF.

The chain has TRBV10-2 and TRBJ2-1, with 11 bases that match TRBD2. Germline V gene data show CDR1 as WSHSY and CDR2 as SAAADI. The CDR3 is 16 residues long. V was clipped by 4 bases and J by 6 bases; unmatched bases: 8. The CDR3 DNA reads TGCGCCAGCAGTGCAAGGGGGACTAGCGGATCCAATGAGCAGTTCTTC. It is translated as CASSARGTSGSNEQFF.

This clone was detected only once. For the CDR3, the DNA is TGTGCCACCAGCAGGACTGGGTTAGCGGGGACCCAAGAGACCCAGTACTTC. Its protein product is CATSRTGLAGTQETQYF. The gene calls are TRBV15 and TRBJ2-5; 8 bases align to TRBD2. Germline trimming cut 3 bases from V and 1 base from J; bases unmatched to any gene: 10. CDR3 length: 17 residues. Germline CDR1 reads LNHNV; CDR2 reads YYDKDF (reference sequence).

The CDR3 region is CASSLGGGFNEKLFF. The CDR3 DNA reads as TGCGCCAGCAGCTTGGGAGGGGGTTTTAATGAAAAACTGTTTTTT. This chain links TRBV5-1 with TRBJ1-4; D might be TRBD1 (6 bases). In germline, CDR1 is SGHRS, CDR2 YFSETQ. The length of the CDR3 is 15 residues. Trimming pared 0 bases from V and 4 bases from J, leaving 10 bases between.

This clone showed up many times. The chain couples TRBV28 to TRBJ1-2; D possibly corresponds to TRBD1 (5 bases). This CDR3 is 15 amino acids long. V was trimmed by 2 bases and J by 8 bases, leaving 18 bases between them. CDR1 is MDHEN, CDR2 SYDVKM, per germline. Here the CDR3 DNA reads TGTGCCAGCAGTTTACCGCGGGGACTCCGGGGAGGCTACACCTTC. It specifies CASSLPRGLRGGYTF.

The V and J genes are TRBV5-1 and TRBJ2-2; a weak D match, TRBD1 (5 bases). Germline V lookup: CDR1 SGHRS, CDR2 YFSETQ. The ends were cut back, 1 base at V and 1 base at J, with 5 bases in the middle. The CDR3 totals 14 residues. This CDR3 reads CASSLTGNTGELFF. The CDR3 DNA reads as TGCGCCAGCAGCTTGACAGGGAACACCGGGGAGCTGTTTTTT.

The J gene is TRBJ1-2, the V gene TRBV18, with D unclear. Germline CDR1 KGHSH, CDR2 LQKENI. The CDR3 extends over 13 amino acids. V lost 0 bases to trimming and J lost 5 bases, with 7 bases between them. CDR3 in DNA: TGTGCCAGCTCACCACCTAGCATTTATGGCTACACCTTC. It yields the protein CASSPPSIYGYTF.

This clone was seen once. The CDR3 DNA reads TGTGCCAGCAGTTACCCTCGCGGGACAGCGAACACTGAAGCTTTCTTT. Its translation: CASSYPRGTANTEAFF. V usage is TRBV7-9 and J usage is TRBJ1-1, with TRBD1 matching over 7 bases. The V segment lost 6 bases and the J segment 1 base; nucleotides outside the gene matches: 11. The CDR3 runs 16 residues. CDR1 and CDR2 from the germline V gene are SEHNR and FQNEAQ (reference sequence). Looking up the rest from reference TRBV7-9 and TRBJ1-1 gives the full variable domain: DTGVSQNPRHKITKRGQNVTFRCDPISEHNRLYWYRQTLGQGPEFLTYFQNEAQLEKSRLLSDRFSAERPKGSFSTLEIQRTEQGDSAMYLCASSYPRGTANTEAFFGQGTRLTVV.

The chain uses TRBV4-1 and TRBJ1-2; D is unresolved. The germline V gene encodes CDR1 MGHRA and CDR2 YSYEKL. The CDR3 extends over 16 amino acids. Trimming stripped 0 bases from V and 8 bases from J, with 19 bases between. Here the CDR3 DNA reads TGCGCCAGCAGCCAAGATACTCAGGAGGTCTATGGAGGCTACACCTTC. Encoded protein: CASSQDTQEVYGGYTF.

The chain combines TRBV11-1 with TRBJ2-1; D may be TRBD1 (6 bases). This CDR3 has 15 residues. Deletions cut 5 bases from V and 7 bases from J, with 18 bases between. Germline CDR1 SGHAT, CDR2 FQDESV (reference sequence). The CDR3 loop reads CASSLRGAVGNEQFF. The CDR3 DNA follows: TGTGCCAGCAGCCTCAGGGGTGCCGTCGGGAATGAGCAGTTCTTC.

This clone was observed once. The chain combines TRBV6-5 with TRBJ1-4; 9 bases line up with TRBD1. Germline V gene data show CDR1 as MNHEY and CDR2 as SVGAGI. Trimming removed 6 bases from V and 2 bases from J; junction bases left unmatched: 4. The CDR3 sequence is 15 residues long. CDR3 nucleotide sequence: TGTGCCAGCAGAAAACAGGGGGCGACTAATGAAAAACTGTTTTTT. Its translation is CASRKQGATNEKLFF.

The chain's CDR3 is CASRRTENEAFF. The CDR3, as DNA: TGTGCCAGCAGGAGGACAGAAAACGAAGCTTTCTTT. V gene TRBV27 combines with J gene TRBJ1-1; D might be TRBD1 (6 bases). Germline CDR1 MNHEY, CDR2 SMNVEV (reference sequence). V was cut by 6 bases and J by 8 bases, with 13 bases left in between. The CDR3 consists of 12 residues.

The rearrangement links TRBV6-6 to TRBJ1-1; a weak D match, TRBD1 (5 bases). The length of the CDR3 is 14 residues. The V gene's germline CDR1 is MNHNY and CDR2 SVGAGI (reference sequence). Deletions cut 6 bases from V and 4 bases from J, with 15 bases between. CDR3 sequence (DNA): TGTGCCAGCAGCTCAGCGGGGGAGAGCACTGAAGCTTTCTTT. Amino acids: CASSSAGESTEAFF.

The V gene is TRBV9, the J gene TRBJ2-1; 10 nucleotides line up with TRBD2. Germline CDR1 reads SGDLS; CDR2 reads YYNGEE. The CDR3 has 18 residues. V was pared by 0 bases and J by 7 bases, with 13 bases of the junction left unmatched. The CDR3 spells CASSVAEPAGGMGNEQFF. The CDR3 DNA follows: TGTGCCAGCAGCGTAGCTGAGCCAGCGGGAGGGATGGGGAATGAGCAGTTCTTC.

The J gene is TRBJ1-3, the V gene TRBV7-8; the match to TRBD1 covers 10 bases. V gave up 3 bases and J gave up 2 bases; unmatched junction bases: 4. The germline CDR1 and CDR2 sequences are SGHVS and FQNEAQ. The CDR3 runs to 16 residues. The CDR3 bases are TGTGCCAGCAGCTTTTATGGGACAGGGGCTGGAAACACCATATATTTT. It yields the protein CASSFYGTGAGNTIYF.

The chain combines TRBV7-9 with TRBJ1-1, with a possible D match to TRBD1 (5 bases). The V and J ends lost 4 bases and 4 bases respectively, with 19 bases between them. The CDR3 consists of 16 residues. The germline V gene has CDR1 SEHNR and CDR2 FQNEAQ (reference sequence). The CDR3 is CASSSIGTPGATEAFF. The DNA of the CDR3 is TGTGCCAGCAGCTCCATCGGGACTCCCGGGGCCACTGAAGCTTTCTTT.

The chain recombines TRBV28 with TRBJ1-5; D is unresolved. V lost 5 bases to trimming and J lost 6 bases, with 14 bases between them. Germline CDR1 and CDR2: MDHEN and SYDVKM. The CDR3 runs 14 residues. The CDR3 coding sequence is TGTGCCAGCAGTCCGCTCGCAGGAACTCAGCCCCAGCATTTT. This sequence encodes CASSPLAGTQPQHF.

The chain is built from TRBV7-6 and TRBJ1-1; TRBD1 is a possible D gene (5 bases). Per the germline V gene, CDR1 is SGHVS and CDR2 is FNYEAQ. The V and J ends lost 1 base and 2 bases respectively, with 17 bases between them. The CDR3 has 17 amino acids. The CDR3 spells CASSLVGWQGVNTEAFF. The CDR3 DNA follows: TGTGCCAGCAGCTTAGTGGGGTGGCAGGGTGTAAACACTGAAGCTTTCTTT.

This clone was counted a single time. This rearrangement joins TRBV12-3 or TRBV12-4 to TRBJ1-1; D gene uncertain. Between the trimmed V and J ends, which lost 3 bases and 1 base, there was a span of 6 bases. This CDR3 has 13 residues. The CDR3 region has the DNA TGTGCCAGCAGTTTCTGGCCGAACACTGAAGCTTTCTTT. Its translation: CASSFWPNTEAFF.

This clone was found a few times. CDR3 amino acids: CASRPTGRGINYGYTF. The CDR3 DNA sequence: TGTGCCAGTAGACCCACCGGTCGAGGAATTAACTATGGCTACACCTTC. J is TRBJ1-2 and V is TRBV19; no definite D call. CDR1 LNHDA and CDR2 SQIVND come from the germline V gene (reference sequence). With 6 bases removed from V and 1 base from J, the gap between germline ends came to 18 bases. The CDR3 runs 16 residues.